This T cell receptor (beta chain) is drawn from a study of T-cell reconstitution after alpha-beta-depleted transplantation in children. Overall study findings and caveats: One year post-transplant, T-cell counts and diversity were largely derived from T cells produced anew.

CDR1 MNHEY and CDR2 SVGAGI come from the germline V gene. V was clipped by 2 bases and J by 4 bases, with 15 bases between them. The CDR3 extends over 16 amino acids. The TCRbeta library was prepared with unique molecular identifiers. TCRdb independently ran MiXCR on the PCR reads; one entry per CDR3 protein. The repertoire holds about 280,000 distinct CDR3 sequences, with around a tenth as singletons. The sample holds many counts of this clonotype. Its antigen is currently unknown. The chain links TRBV6-5 to TRBJ2-1; D is ambiguous. Sequencing was performed on peripheral blood, taken 180 days after TCRalphabeta/CD19-depleted stem cell transplant. The clonotype originates from a male patient between 2 and 15 years old who had a stem cell transplant for chronic granulomatous disease, so the T cells may come from the graft donor. CDR3 region: CASSYVPADIYNEQFF. The DNA of the CDR3 is TGTGCCAGCAGTTACGTGCCGGCAGACATTTACAATGAGCAGTTCTTC.